This T cell receptor (beta chain) emerged from a study of blood T cell repertoires in COVID-19. Study-wide background: In each case, the material was cDNA or gDNA derived from T cells, B-cell-depleted T cells, or PBMCs.

Per the original methods: It was from reference gene primer amplification that nucleated cell counts were estimated. Using immunoSEQ multiplex PCR, the repertoire was profiled, and TCRdb retains in-frame clones only, with some absent. For V, J and clone size, that table is used; D and trimming come from the DNA. The sample includes hundreds of thousands of clones, 87% of them seen just once. Individuals drawn from about two dozen US areas were roughly 18 to 95 years old. The CDR3 contains 15 residues. Looked up from germline, CDR1 is MRHNA and CDR2 is SNTAGT. Germline trimming cut 3 bases from V and 1 base from J; bases unmatched to any gene: 4.

Material for sequencing was PBMCs or T cells enriched from blood (not recorded which). This chain uses TRBV6-4 with TRBJ2-5; 8 positions match TRBD2. The clonotype comes from a man aged 40-50 years in a cohort exposed to, infected with or recovered from COVID-19 (not recorded which). The CDR3 here is CASSDGLAFQETQYF. In nucleotides, the CDR3 is TGTGCCAGCAGTGATGGACTAGCCTTCCAAGAGACCCAGTACTTC.